This T cell receptor beta chain appears in the sequencing data of a study of PD-1 blockade in classical Hodgkin lymphoma. Time point noted: cycle 4 day 1 (C4D1), after five to seven weeks of nivolumab. Every patient relapsed after autologous stem cell transplantation, and brentuximab vedotin exposure varied. It was by magnetic negative selection that CD4+ T cells were purified from thawed PBMCs. Produced via immunoSEQ multiplex PCR; TCRdb's table is partial and in-frame only. The data contain 25,000 to 35,000 clones, around 80% of them singletons. The CDR3 consists of 15 residues. CDR1 is SGHDT, CDR2 YYEEEE, per germline. Trimming pared 4 bases from V and 6 bases from J, leaving 16 bases between. This clone was counted once.

The chain carries TRBV5-6 and TRBJ2-2, with D possibly being TRBD2 (7 bases). The input for sequencing was CD4+ T cells from blood, taken before the fourth cycle of nivolumab. The sequence came from a human donor with classical Hodgkin lymphoma. CDR3 loop: CASSGDYRVAGELFF. CDR3 bases: TGTGCCAGCAGCGGGGACTACAGGGTAGCCGGGGAGCTGTTTTTT.